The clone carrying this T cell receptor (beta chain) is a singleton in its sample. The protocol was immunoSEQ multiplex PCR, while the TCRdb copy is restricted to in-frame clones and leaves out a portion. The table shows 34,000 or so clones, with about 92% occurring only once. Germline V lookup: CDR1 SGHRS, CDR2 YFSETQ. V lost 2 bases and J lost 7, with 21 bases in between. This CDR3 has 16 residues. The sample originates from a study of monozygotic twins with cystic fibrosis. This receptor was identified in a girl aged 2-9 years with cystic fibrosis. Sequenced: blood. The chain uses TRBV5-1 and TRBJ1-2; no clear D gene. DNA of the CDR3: TGCGCCAGCAGCTTATGGGCCATTACCGACGGCAGTGGCTACACCTTC. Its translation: CASSLWAITDGSGYTF.